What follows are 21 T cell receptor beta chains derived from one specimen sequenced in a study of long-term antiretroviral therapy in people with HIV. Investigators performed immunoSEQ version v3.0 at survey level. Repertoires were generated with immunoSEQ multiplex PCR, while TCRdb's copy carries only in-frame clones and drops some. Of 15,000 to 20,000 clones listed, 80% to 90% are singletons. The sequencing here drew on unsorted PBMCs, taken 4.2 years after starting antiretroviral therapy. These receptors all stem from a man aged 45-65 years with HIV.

CDR3 protein: CASSEAAAANYGYTF. As DNA, the CDR3 is TGTGCCAGCAGTGAAGCGGCAGCAGCTAACTATGGCTACACCTTC. J is TRBJ1-2 and V is TRBV2; no reliable D call. This CDR3 is 15 amino acids long. CDR1 and CDR2 from the germline V gene are SNHLY and FYNNEI. V gave up 0 bases and J gave up 0 bases, with 8 bases separating them. Supplemented by reference TRBV2 and TRBJ1-2, the full variable domain reads EPEVTQTPSHQVTQMGQEVILRCVPISNHLYFYWYRQILGQKVEFLVSFYNNEISEKSEIFDDQFSVERPDGSNFTLKIRSTKLEDSAMYFCASSEAAAANYGYTFGSGTRLTVV.

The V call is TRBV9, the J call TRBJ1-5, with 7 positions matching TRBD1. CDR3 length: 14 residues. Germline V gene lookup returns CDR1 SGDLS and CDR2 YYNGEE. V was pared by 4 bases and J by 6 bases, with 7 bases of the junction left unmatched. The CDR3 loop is CASSFRDSRQPQHF. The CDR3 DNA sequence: TGTGCCAGCAGCTTCCGGGACAGCCGTCAGCCCCAGCATTTT.

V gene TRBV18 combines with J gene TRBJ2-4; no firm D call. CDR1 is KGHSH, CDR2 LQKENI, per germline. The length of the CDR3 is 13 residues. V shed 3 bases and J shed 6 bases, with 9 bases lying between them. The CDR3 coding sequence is TGTGCCAGCTCACCCTCAGTACTAAACATTCAGTACTTC. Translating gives CASSPSVLNIQYF. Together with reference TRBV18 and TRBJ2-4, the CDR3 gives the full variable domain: NAGVMQNPRHLVRRRGQEARLRCSPMKGHSHVYWYRQLPEEGLKFMVYLQKENIIDESGMPKERFSAEFPKEGPSILRIQQVVRGDSAAYFCASSPSVLNIQYFGAGTRLSVL.

The CDR3 nucleotides read TGTGCCAGCAGCTTGGAGGCGGGGGTTGCCACCGGGGAGCTGTTTTTT. Translating gives CASSLEAGVATGELFF. The gene calls are TRBV5-5 and TRBJ2-2; 7 bases agree with TRBD2. V gave up 0 bases and J gave up 4 bases; unmatched junction bases: 6. Germline-derived CDR1 and CDR2 are SGHKS and YYEKEE (reference sequence). This CDR3 contains 16 residues.

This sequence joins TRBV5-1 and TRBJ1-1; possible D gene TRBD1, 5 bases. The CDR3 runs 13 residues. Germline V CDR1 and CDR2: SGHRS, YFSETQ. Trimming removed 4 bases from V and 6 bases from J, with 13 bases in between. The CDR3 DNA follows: TGCGCCAGCAGCCAGGCGGGGCGGGCTGAAGCTTTCTTT. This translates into CASSQAGRAEAFF.

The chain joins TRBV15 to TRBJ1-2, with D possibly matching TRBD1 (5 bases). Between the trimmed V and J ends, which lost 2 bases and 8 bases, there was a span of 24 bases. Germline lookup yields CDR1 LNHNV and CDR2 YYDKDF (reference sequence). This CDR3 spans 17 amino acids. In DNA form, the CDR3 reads TGTGCCACCAGCAGATCCGCGGGGGGTGCCGCGCCCCACGGCTACACCTTC. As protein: CATSRSAGGAAPHGYTF.

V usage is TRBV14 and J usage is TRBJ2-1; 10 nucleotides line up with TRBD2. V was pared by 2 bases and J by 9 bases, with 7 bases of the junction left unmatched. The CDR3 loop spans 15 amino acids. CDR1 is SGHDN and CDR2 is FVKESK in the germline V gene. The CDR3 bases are TGTGCCAGCAGCCAACTAACTAGCGGGGTTATTGAGCAGTTCTTC. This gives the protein CASSQLTSGVIEQFF. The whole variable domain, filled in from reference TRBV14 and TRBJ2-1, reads EAGVTQFPSHSVIEKGQTVTLRCDPISGHDNLYWYRRVMGKEIKFLLHFVKESKQDESGMPNNRFLAERTGGTYSTLKVQPAELEDSGVYFCASSQLTSGVIEQFFGPGTRLTVL.

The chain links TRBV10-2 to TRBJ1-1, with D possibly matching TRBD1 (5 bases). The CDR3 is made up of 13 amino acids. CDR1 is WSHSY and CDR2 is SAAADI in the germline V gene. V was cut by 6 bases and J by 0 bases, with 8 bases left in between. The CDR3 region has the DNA TGCGCCAGCAGAGACAGCTTGAACACTGAAGCTTTCTTT. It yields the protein CASRDSLNTEAFF.

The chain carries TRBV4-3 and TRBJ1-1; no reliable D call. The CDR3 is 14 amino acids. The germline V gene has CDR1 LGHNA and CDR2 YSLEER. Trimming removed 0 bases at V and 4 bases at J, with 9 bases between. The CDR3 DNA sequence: TGCGCCAGCAGCCAAGATGCAGGACTCACTGAAGCTTTCTTT. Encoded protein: CASSQDAGLTEAFF.

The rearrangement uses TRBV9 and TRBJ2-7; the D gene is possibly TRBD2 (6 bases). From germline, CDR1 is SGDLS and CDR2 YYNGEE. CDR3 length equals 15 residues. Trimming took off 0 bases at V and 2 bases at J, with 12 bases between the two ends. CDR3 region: CASSVEQEGTYEQYF. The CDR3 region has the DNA TGTGCCAGCAGCGTAGAACAGGAGGGGACCTACGAGCAGTACTTC.

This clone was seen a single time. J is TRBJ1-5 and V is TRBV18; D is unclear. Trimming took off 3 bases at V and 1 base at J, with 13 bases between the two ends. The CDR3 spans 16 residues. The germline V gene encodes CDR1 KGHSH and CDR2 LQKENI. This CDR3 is CASSPLPRTSNQPQHF. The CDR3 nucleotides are TGTGCCAGCTCACCTCTTCCGAGGACCAGCAATCAGCCCCAGCATTTT.

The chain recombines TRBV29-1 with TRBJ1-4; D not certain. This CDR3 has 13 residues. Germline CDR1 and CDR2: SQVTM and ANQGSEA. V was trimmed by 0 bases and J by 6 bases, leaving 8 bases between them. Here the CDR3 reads CSVEDRYYEKLFF. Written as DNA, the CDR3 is TGCAGCGTTGAAGATCGGTATTATGAAAAACTGTTTTTT.

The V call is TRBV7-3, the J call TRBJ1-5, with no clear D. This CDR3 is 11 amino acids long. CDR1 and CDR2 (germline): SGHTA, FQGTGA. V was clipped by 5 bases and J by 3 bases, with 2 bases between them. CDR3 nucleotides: TGTGCCAGCAGCCTCAATCAGCCCCAGCATTTT. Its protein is CASSLNQPQHF.

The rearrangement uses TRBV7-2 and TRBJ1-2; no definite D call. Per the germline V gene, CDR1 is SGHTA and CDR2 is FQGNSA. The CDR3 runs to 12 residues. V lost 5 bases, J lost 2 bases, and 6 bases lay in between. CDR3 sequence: CASSVRNYGYTF. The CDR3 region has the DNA TGTGCCAGCAGCGTTCGGAACTATGGCTACACCTTC.

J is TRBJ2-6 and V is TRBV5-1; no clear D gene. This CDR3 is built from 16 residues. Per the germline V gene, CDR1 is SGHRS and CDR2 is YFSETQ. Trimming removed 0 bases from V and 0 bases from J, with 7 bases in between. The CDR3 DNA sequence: TGCGCCAGCAGCTTGGGACCGATCTCTGGGGCCAACGTCCTGACTTTC. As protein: CASSLGPISGANVLTF.

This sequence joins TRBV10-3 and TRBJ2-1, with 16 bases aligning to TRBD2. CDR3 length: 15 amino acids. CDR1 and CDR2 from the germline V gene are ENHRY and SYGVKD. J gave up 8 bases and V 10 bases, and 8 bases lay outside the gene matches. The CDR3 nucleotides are TGTGCCACAGGGACTAGCGGGGGGGCGAGGGATGAGCAGTTCTTC. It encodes CATGTSGGARDEQFF.

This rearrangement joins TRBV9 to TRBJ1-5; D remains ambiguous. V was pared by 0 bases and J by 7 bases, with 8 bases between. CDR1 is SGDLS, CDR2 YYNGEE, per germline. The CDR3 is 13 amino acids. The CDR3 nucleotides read TGTGCCAGCAGCGTAGAGGGAGGGCAGCCCCAGCATTTT. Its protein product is CASSVEGGQPQHF.

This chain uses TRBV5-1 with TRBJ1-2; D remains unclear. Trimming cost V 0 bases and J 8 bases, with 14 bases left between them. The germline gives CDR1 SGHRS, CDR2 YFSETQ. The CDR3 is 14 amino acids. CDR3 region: CASSLEVSARGYTF. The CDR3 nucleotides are TGCGCCAGCAGCTTGGAGGTCTCAGCGAGGGGCTACACCTTC.

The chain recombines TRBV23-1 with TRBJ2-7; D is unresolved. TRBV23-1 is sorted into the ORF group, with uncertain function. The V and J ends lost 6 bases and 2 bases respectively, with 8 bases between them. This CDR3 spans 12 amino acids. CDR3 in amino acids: CASSYRPYEQYF. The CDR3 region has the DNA TGCGCCAGCAGCTATAGGCCCTACGAGCAGTACTTC.

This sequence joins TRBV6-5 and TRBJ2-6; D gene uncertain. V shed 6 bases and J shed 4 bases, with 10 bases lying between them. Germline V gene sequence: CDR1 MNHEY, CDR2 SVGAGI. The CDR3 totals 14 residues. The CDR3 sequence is CASRRTLGANVLTF. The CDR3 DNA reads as TGTGCCAGCAGGCGGACGCTCGGGGCCAACGTCCTGACTTTC.

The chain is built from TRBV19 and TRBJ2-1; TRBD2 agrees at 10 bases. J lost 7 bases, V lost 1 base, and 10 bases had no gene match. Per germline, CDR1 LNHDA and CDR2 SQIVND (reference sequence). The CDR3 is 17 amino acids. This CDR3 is CASSIVISGGKGNEQFF. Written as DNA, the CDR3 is TGTGCCAGTAGTATAGTGATTAGCGGGGGGAAAGGGAATGAGCAGTTCTTC.